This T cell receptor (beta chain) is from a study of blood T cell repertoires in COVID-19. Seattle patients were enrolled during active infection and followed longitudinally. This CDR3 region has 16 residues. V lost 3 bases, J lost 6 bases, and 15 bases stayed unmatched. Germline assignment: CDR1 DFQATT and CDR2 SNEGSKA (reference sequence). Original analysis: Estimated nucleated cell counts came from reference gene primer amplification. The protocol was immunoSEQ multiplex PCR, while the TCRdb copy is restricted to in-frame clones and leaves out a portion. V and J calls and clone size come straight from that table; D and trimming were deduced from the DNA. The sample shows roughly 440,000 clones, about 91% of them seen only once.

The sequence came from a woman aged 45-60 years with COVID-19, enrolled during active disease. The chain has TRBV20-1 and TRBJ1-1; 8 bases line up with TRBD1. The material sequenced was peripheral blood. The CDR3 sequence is CSASQRSTGESAEAFF. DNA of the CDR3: TGCAGTGCTAGTCAAAGGTCGACAGGGGAAAGTGCTGAAGCTTTCTTT.